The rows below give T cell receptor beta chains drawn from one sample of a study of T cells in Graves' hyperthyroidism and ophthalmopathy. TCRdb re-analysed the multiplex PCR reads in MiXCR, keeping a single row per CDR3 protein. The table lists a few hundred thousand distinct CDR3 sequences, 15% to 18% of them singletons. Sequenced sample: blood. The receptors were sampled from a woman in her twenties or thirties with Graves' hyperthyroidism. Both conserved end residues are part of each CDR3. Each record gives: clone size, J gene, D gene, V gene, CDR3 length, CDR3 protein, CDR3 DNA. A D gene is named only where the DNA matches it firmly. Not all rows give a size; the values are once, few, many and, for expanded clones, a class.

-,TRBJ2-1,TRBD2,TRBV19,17,CASSILQGGRSYNEQFF,TGTGCCAGTAGTATCCTTCAGGGCGGGAGATCCTACAATGAGCAGTTCTTC
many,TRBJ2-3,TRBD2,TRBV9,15,CASSPRGGSFDTQYF,TGTGCCAGCAGCCCACGGGGCGGGAGTTTTGATACGCAGTATTTT
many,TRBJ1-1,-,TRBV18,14,CASSPSAPNTEAFF,TGTGCCAGCTCACCATCCGCACCCAACACTGAAGCTTTCTTT
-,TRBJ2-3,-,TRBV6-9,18,CASSYGLWRAPSTDTQYF,TGTGCCAGCAGTTACGGTCTCTGGCGGGCCCCTAGCACAGATACGCAGTATTTT
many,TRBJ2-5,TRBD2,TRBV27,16,CASSAWTSGSLEAQYF,TGTGCCAGCAGTGCGTGGACTAGCGGGAGTCTGGAGGCCCAGTACTTC
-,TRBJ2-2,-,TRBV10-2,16,CASSESQVAFTGELFF,TGCGCCAGCAGTGAGTCGCAGGTAGCGTTCACCGGGGAGCTGTTTTTT
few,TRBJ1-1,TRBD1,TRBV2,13,CASGGQGNYQAFF,TGTGCCAGCGGGGGACAGGGAAATTATCAAGCTTTCTTT
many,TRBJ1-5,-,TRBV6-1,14,CASSEAGGRQPQHF,TGTGCCAGCAGTGAAGCTGGGGGGCGACAGCCCCAGCATTTT
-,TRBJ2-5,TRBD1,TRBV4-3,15,CAGSRWTGNQETQYF,TGCGCCGGCAGCCGGTGGACAGGGAACCAAGAGACCCAGTACTTC
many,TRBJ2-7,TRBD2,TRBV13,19,CASSLKPPGTSGRATEQYF,TGTGCCAGCAGCTTAAAGCCCCCCGGGACTAGCGGGAGGGCGACCGAGCAGTACTTC
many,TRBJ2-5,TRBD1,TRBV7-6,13,CASSPGGAGTQYF,TGTGCCAGCAGCCCAGGGGGCGCGGGGACCCAGTACTTC
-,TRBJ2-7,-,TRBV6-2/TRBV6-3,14,CASSSIQQGGYYSF,TGTGCCAGCAGTTCGATCCAGCAGGGAGGCTATTATTCCTTC
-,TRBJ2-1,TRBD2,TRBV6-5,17,CASSYSTPGTSGNEQFF,TGTGCCAGCAGTTACTCAACCCCCGGGACTAGCGGTAATGAGCAGTTCTTC
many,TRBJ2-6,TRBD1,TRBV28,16,CASSKTGYSGANVLTF,TGTGCCAGCAGTAAGACAGGGTACTCTGGGGCCAACGTCCTGACTTTC
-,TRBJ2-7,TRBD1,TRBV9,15,CASSVGQGSTYEQYF,TGTGCCAGCAGCGTTGGACAGGGGAGCACCTACGAGCAGTACTTC
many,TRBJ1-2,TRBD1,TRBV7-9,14,CASSLVWDSYGYTF,TGTGCCAGCAGCTTAGTGTGGGACAGCTATGGCTACACCTTC
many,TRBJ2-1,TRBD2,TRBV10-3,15,CAISQEGGTYNEQFF,TGTGCCATCAGTCAAGAGGGAGGGACCTACAATGAGCAGTTCTTC
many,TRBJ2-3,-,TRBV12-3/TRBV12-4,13,CASKPRALATQYF,TGTGCCAGCAAACCCCGGGCACTCGCTACGCAGTATTTT
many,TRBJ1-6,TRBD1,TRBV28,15,CASSYRTGVYSPLHF,TGTGCCAGCAGCTACCGGACAGGGGTTTATTCACCCCTCCACTTT
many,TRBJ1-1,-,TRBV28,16,CASRYLFREKGTEAFF,TGTGCCAGCCGCTACCTTTTCCGGGAAAAGGGGACTGAAGCTTTCTTT
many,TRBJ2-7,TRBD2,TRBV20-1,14,CSARGGSGRYEQYF,TGCAGTGCTAGAGGGGGTAGCGGGAGATACGAGCAGTACTTC
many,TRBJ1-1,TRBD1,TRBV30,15,CAWSADRGVNTEAFF,TGTGCCTGGAGTGCAGACAGGGGGGTGAACACTGAAGCTTTCTTT
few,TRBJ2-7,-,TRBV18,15,CASSPPARGGSGQYF,TGTGCCAGCTCACCCCCGGCGAGGGGGGGAAGCGGGCAGTACTTC
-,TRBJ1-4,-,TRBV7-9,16,CASSLSVTVRNEKLFF,TGTGCCAGCAGCTTATCCGTCACGGTCCGTAATGAAAAACTGTTTTTT
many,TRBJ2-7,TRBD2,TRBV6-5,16,CASSYSGSGATYEQYF,TGTGCCAGCAGTTACTCGGGTAGCGGGGCTACCTACGAGCAGTACTTC
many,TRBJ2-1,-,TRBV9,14,CASSVGDPSYEQFF,TGTGCCAGCAGCGTAGGGGACCCGAGTTATGAGCAGTTCTTC
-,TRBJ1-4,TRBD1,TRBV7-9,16,CASSPTGGGGGEKLFF,TGTGCCAGCAGCCCGACTGGAGGGGGCGGCGGTGAAAAACTGTTTTTT
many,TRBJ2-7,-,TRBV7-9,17,CASSLMASQRVVYEQYF,TGTGCCAGCAGCTTAATGGCCTCACAGAGAGTCGTATACGAGCAGTACTTC
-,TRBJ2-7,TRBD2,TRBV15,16,CATSSLRGASSYEQYF,TGTGCCACCAGCAGCTTGCGGGGGGCGAGCTCCTACGAGCAGTACTTC
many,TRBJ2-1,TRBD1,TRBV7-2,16,CASSLVGTESYNEQFF,TGTGCCAGCAGCTTAGTAGGGACAGAATCCTACAATGAGCAGTTCTTC
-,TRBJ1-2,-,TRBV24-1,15,CATRDSGRSNYGYTF,TGTGCCACCAGAGATTCGGGCCGATCTAACTATGGCTACACCTTC
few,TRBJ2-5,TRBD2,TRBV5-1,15,CASSEGTSGQETQYF,TGCGCCAGCAGCGAGGGGACTAGCGGACAAGAGACCCAGTACTTC
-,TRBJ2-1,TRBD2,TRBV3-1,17,CASSQDQGTREYNEQFF,TGTGCCAGCAGCCAAGATCAGGGGACTAGGGAGTACAATGAGCAGTTCTTC
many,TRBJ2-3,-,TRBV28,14,CASSLPGSTDTQYF,TGTGCCAGCAGTTTACCAGGGAGCACAGATACGCAGTATTTT
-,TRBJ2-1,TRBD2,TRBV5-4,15,CASSYPGLAIDEQFF,TGTGCCAGCAGTTACCCGGGACTAGCGATCGATGAGCAGTTCTTC
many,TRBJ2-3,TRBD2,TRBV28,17,CASSHDLLAGPTDTQYF,TGTGCCAGCAGTCACGACCTCCTAGCGGGCCCCACAGATACGCAGTATTTT
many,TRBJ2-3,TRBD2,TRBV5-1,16,CASSLVTSGGTDTQYF,TGCGCCAGCAGCTTGGTGACTAGCGGGGGCACAGATACGCAGTATTTT
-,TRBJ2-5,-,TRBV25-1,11,CASSASGTQYF,TGTGCCAGCAGTGCCTCGGGGACCCAGTACTTC
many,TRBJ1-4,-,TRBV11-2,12,CASSSQNEKLFF,TGTGCCAGCAGCAGTCAGAATGAAAAACTGTTTTTT
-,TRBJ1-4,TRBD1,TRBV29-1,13,CSVDQGANEKLFF,TGCAGCGTTGACCAGGGGGCTAATGAAAAACTGTTTTTT
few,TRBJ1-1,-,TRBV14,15,CASSQAPRGRTEAFF,TGTGCCAGCAGCCAAGCCCCAAGGGGAAGGACTGAAGCTTTCTTT
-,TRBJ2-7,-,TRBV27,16,CASSYGLRSPRFEQYF,TGTGCCAGCAGTTACGGCCTGAGATCTCCAAGGTTTGAGCAGTACTTC
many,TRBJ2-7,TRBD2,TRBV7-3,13,CASSLLSGSEQYF,TGTGCCAGCAGCTTACTAAGCGGGAGTGAGCAGTACTTC
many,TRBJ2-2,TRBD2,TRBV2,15,CASSGLAGVPGELFF,TGTGCCAGCAGTGGATTAGCGGGAGTCCCCGGGGAGCTGTTTTTT
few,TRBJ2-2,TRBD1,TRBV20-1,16,CSAVRPGQTNTGELFF,TGCAGTGCTGTACGCCCGGGACAGACTAACACCGGGGAGCTGTTTTTT
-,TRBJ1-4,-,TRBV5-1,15,CASSWDGSTNEKLFF,TGCGCCAGCAGCTGGGACGGCTCAACTAATGAAAAACTGTTTTTT
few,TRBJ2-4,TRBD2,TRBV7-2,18,CASSSQPGLAVAKNIQYF,TGTGCCAGCAGCTCCCAGCCCGGACTAGCGGTAGCCAAAAACATTCAGTACTTC
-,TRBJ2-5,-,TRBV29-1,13,CSVEANREETQYF,TGCAGCGTTGAAGCCAACAGGGAAGAGACCCAGTACTTC
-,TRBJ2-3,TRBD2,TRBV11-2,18,CASSTRLAGGLAADTQYF,TGTGCCAGCAGCACCCGACTAGCGGGAGGCCTCGCCGCAGATACGCAGTATTTT
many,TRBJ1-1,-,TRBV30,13,CAWRGQGNTEAFF,TGTGCCTGGAGGGGACAAGGAAACACTGAAGCTTTCTTT